Included here is one TCR beta chain sequence, with context. Its specificity is unknown. The source of the sample is a study of PD-1 blockade in mismatch repair-deficient tumors. Study-level information: Patients had 12 mismatch repair-deficient cancer types and were previously treated and progressing.

CDR3 size: 13 residues. Per germline, CDR1 SGHAT and CDR2 FQNNGV. Unmatched junction bases numbered 4, after V lost 4 bases and J lost 6 bases. All patients were mismatch repair deficient, assessed by either PCR or immunohistochemistry. TCR sequencing covered a few patients who responded to pembrolizumab. General observations from the study: After pembrolizumab, tumor-resident clones rose rapidly, then generally contracted before radiologic responses.

Only in-frame clones appear in the TCRdb table, and some are missing; sequencing was by immunoSEQ multiplex PCR. This table has roughly 120,000 clones, roughly 86% appearing once. This chain links TRBV11-2 with TRBJ1-1; 8 nucleotides agree with TRBD1. This specimen was peripheral blood, taken roughly 70 weeks after starting pembrolizumab. This sequence was found in an adult with mismatch repair-deficient cancer. CDR3 sequence: CASSWTGWAEAFF. CDR3 coding DNA: TGTGCCAGCAGCTGGACAGGGTGGGCTGAAGCTTTCTTT.